This T cell receptor beta chain was captured in a study of human thymus T cells. Whole-study findings and limits: Biased V and J segment usage appeared in thymus and peripheral blood. As related research reported, thymic repertoires overlapped highly among unrelated individuals.

For this clone: Its target is unknown.

Corrective cardiac surgery supplied the resected thymus tissue. Measured with immunoSEQ multiplex PCR; TCRdb has only the in-frame clones, and not every one. The sample has about 78,000 clones, about 96% seen once. The origin of this receptor is a boy less than two years old with a congenital heart defect but otherwise immunologically healthy. The sequencing input was thymus tissue.

In DNA, the CDR3 is TGTGCCTGGAAGGGAGCTGAGGGGAAAAGGGGCCCTGGGGCCAACGTCCTGACTTTC. It encodes CAWKGAEGKRGPGANVLTF. The chain recombines TRBV30 with TRBJ2-6; tentatively, D is TRBD1 or TRBD2 (5 bases each). The CDR3 totals 19 residues. Germline lookup yields CDR1 GTSNPN and CDR2 SVGIG (reference sequence). Trimming left V 4 bases short and J 2 bases short, with 24 bases between.